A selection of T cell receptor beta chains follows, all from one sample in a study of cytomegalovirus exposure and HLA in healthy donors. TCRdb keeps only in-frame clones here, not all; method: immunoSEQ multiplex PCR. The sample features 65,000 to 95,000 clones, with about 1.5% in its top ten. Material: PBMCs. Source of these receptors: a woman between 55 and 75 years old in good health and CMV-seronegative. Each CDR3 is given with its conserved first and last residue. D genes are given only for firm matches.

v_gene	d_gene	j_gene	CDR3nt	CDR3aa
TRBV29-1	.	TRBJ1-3	TGCAGCGCTAAAAAGGCGGACAGTGGGTTCTCTGGAAACACCATATATTTT	CSAKKADSGFSGNTIYF
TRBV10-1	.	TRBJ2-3	TGCGCCAGCAGTGATTCGGCGGGGGCCACAGATACGCAGTATTTT	CASSDSAGATDTQYF
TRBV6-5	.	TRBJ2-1	TGTGCCAGCAGTTACTCGAATCCCGACCGAGGGTATGAGCAGTTCTTC	CASSYSNPDRGYEQFF
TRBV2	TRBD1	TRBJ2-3	TGTGCCAGCAGCACAGGGGTCGGCACAGATACGCAGTATTTT	CASSTGVGTDTQYF
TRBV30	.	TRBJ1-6	TGTGCCTGGAGTGTCAGGGGTCGGTGGAATTCACCCCTCCACTTT	CAWSVRGRWNSPLHF
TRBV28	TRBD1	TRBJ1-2	TGTGCCAGCAGGATACCCCAGGGGGCCAGCAACTATGACTACACCTTC	CASRIPQGASNYDYTF
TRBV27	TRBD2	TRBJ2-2	TGTGCCAGCAGTTTATCTAGCGGGAGGGATCACGGGGAGCTGTTTTTT	CASSLSSGRDHGELFF
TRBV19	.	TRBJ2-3	TGTGCCAGTAGTACCGCTCTAGCGCGCACAGATACGCAGTATTTT	CASSTALARTDTQYF
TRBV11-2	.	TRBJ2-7	TGTGCCAGCAGCTTATCGCAGGCCACCTACGAGCAGTACTTC	CASSLSQATYEQYF
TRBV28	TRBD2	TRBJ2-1	TGTGCCAGCAGTTTGGGACTAGCGGGCCCCAATGAGCAGTTCTTC	CASSLGLAGPNEQFF
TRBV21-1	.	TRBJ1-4	TGTGCCAGCCGCTCGCGGGGTGGGAGCCCCGAGTCGTCCCTAACAGTTGCAACTAATGAAAAACTGTTTTTT	CASRSRGGSPESSLTVATNEKLFF
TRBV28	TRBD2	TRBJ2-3	TGTGCCAGCAGCCCAGTTACTAGCGGGGACACAGATACGCAGTATTTT	CASSPVTSGDTDTQYF
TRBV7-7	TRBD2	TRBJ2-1	TGTGCTAGCAGCTTAGGGCTAGCGGAAAACAATGAGCAGTTCTTC	CASSLGLAENNEQFF
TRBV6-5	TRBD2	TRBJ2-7	TGTGCCAGCAGTCGACCCGTAGCGGGAGGGCGCGAGCAGTACTTC	CASSRPVAGGREQYF
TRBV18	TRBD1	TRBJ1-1	TGTGCCAGCTCACCCCGACAGGGGACATATGAAGCTTTCTTT	CASSPRQGTYEAFF
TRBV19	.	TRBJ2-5	TGTGCCAGTAGTCGGGGTAGCGGTGAGACCCAGTACTTC	CASSRGSGETQYF
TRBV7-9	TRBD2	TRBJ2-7	TGTGCCAGCAGCCCCGGGACTAGCGGGATAGACGAGCAGTACTTC	CASSPGTSGIDEQYF
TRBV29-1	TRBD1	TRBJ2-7	TGCAGCGTTGAAGAAGGGACAGGAGTTCTGGACGAGCAGTACTTC	CSVEEGTGVLDEQYF
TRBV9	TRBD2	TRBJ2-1	TGTGCCAGCAGCGTTACTAGCGGGAGGGGTAATGAGCAGTTCTTC	CASSVTSGRGNEQFF
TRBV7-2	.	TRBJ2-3	TGTGCCAGCAGCTTCGTGGGCGATCGGACAGATACGCAGTATTTT	CASSFVGDRTDTQYF
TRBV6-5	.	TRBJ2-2	TGTGCCAGCAGTTACCGGCAGGTTCCCACCGGGGAGCTGTTTTTT	CASSYRQVPTGELFF
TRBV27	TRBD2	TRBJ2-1	TGTGCCAGCAGTTTATCGTCGGCTAGCGGTAACAATGAGCAGTTCTTC	CASSLSSASGNNEQFF
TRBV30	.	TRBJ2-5	TGTGCCTGGAATCTTTTAGAGACCCAGTACTTC	CAWNLLETQYF
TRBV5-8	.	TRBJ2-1	TGTGCCAGCAGCTTCGGGGGGCGCCTGTCCGAGCAGTTCTTC	CASSFGGRLSEQFF
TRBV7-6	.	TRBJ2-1	TGTGCCAGCAGCTTTCTAGCCGATGAGCAGTTCTTC	CASSFLADEQFF
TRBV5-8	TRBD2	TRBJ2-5	TGTGCCAGCAGCGCCGGACTAGCGGGAGGGCAAGAGACCCAGTACTTC	CASSAGLAGGQETQYF
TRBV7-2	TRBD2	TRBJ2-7	TGTGCCAGCAGCCCCCGGGAGGGACTCCGTCTGGTGTTC	CASSPREGLRLVF
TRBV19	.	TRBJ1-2	TGTGCCAGTAGTATCTCCGACTATGGCTACACCTTC	CASSISDYGYTF
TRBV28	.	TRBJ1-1	TGTGCCAGCAGTTCCGGGAGGTACACTGAAGCTTTCTTT	CASSSGRYTEAFF
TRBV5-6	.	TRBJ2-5	TGTGCCAGCAGCTTGGTACCGAGGTCATACCCTCGAGCCCAAGAGACCCAGTACTTC	CASSLVPRSYPRAQETQYF
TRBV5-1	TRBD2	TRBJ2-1	TGCGCCAGTAGCTTGATAGCGGGAGGTCCCCCCGATGAGCAGTTCTTC	CASSLIAGGPPDEQFF
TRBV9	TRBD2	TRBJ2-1	TGTGCCAGCAGCGTTAGCGGGGGGATCAATGAGCAGTTCTTC	CASSVSGGINEQFF
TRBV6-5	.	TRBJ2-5	TGTGCCAGCAGCCGCGGGATGGGACAAGAGACCCAGTACTTC	CASSRGMGQETQYF
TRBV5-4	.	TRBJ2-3	TGTGCCAGCAGCACTAAGACAGTCCCAGATACGCAGTATTTT	CASSTKTVPDTQYF
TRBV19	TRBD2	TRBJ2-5	TGTGCCAGCAACAAGGGCGGTAGCGGGGCCACGAAGACCCAGTACTTC	CASNKGGSGATKTQYF
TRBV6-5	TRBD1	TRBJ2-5	TGTGCCAGCAGTCAAACAGGGGGTCAAGAGACCCAGTACTTC	CASSQTGGQETQYF
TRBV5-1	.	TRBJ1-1	TGCGCCAGCAGCATGCCGGGGTTGATCACTGAAGCTTTCTTT	CASSMPGLITEAFF
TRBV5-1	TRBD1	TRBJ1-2	TGCGCCAGCAGCTTGGTTTCCCGGACAGGGTCAAGGGATGGCTACACCTTC	CASSLVSRTGSRDGYTF
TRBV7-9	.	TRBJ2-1	TGTGCCAGCCTACCCCGGGATTCCTCCTACAATGAGCAGTTCTTC	CASLPRDSSYNEQFF
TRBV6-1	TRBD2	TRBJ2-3	TGTGCCAGCAGTGGTACCGGGACTAGCGGATACACAGATACGCAGTATTTT	CASSGTGTSGYTDTQYF
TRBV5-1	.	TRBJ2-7	TGCGCCAGCAGCTTGGGTAGCGCGGGAAGCATCCTCTCCTACGAGCAGTACTTC	CASSLGSAGSILSYEQYF
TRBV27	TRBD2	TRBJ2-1	TGTGCCAGCAGACTCACGCCGGGACTAGCGGGAGATTGGTCCTACAATGAGCAGTTCTTC	CASRLTPGLAGDWSYNEQFF
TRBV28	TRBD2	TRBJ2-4	TGTGCCAGCAGTTTATCCGGACTAGCGGTCAGTGGGATCATTCAGTACTTC	CASSLSGLAVSGIIQYF
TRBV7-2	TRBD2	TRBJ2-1	TGTGCCAGCAGCTTAGTAAGCGGGGGTACTTACAATGAGCAGTTCTTC	CASSLVSGGTYNEQFF
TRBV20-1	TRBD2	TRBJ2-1	TGCAGTGCTGGGACTAGCGGGAGTTCGTTCTTC	CSAGTSGSSFF
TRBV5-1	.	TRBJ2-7	TGCGCCAGCAGCTTGGCGGGGGGCTCCCCCTACGAGCAGTACTTC	CASSLAGGSPYEQYF
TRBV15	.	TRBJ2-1	TGTGCCACCAGCAGAGATCCCGAGGCGTCCTACAATGAGCAGTTCTTC	CATSRDPEASYNEQFF
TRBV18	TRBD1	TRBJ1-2	TGTGCCAGCTCATTACAGGGGGATGGCTACACCTTC	CASSLQGDGYTF
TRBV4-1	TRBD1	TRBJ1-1	TGCGCCAGCAGCCAACCCGCCCTCTCCATCCGGGACAGGGGTGCTTTCTTT	CASSQPALSIRDRGAFF
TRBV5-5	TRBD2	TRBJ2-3	TGTGCCAGCAGATTGGGGACTAGCGGGAGAGGAACGCAGTATTTT	CASRLGTSGRGTQYF
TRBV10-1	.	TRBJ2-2	TGCGCCAGCAGTGAGTATATAAGACAGTTGGATCTGAACACCGGGGAGCTGTTTTTT	CASSEYIRQLDLNTGELFF
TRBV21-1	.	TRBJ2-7	TGTGCCAGCAGCAAAGAGCGTCCGGCGGCGGGCGAGCAGTACTTC	CASSKERPAAGEQYF
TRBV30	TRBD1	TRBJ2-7	TGTGCCGGGACAGGGGGGTACGAGCAGTACTTC	CAGTGGYEQYF
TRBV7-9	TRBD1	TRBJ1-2	TGTGCCAGCAGCTTAGGGGACCGGGCAGGGGGCCATGGCTACACCTTC	CASSLGDRAGGHGYTF
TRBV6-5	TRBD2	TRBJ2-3	TGTGCCAGCAGTTATACGGGAGGGCAAGGAGATACGCAGTATTTT	CASSYTGGQGDTQYF
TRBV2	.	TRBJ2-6	TGTGCCAGCAGTCTTGACCCGGGGGGGGCCAACGTCCTGACTTTC	CASSLDPGGANVLTF
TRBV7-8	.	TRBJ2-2	TGTGCCAGCAGCTTAGTGGGGCAGCGGAACACCGGGGAGCTGTTTTTT	CASSLVGQRNTGELFF
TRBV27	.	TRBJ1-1	TGTGCCAGCAGTCGCCGTCCGTCAGGGGAGACTGAAGCTTTCTTT	CASSRRPSGETEAFF
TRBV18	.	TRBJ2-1	TGTGCCAGCTCACCATCGGGAGCGGTATCCTACAATGAGCAGTTCTTC	CASSPSGAVSYNEQFF
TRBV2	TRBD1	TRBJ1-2	TGTGCCAGCAGTGAAGGAGATGGCGGGACAGGGTATGGCTACACCTTC	CASSEGDGGTGYGYTF